A selection of T cell receptor beta chains follows, all from one sample in a study of OX40 agonist ivuxolimab in advanced cancers. Method: immunoSEQ multiplex PCR; TCRdb's copy keeps in-frame clones and lacks some. The sample has about 37,000 clones; approximately 83% are singletons. Sequencing was performed on CD4+ or CD8+ T cells sorted from blood, taken in a trial of the OX40 agonist ivuxolimab. The receptor set was obtained from an adult with an advanced solid tumor such as melanoma, head and neck, liver or kidney cancer. Both conserved end residues are part of each CDR3. Each record gives: CDR3 DNA, CDR3 protein, V gene, D gene, J gene, clone size. The D gene is left open where the match is weak. Not every row has a clone size; where given, it reads once, few, many or a size class.

TGTGCCAGCAGTGGACTAGCGCCGATGGCCTCCTACGAGCAGTACTTC CASSGLAPMASYEQYF TRBV2 TRBD2 TRBJ2-7 .
TGTGCCAGCAGCCATTGGACTAGCGGGAGGGTGAGCGCCGGGGAGCTGTTTTTT CASSHWTSGRVSAGELFF TRBV5-4 TRBD2 TRBJ2-2 .
TGTGCCAGCAGAGACAGGATTCCCCACAATGAGCAGTTCTTC CASRDRIPHNEQFF TRBV7-9 . TRBJ2-1 .
TGTGCCAGCAGCTTGACCCTAACAGATACGCAGTATTTT CASSLTLTDTQYF TRBV11-2 . TRBJ2-3 .
TGTGCCAGCAGTTTGCTAGCGGGTGGGGAGCTGTTTTTT CASSLLAGGELFF TRBV27 TRBD2 TRBJ2-2 .
TGTGCCAGCAGCGACCTGAAGGGAGAGCTGTTTTTT CASSDLKGELFF TRBV9 . TRBJ2-2 .
TGTGCCAGCAGCCTAGCGGGAGCGGCCGGGGAGCTGTTTTTT CASSLAGAAGELFF TRBV27 TRBD2 TRBJ2-2 .
TGTGCCAGCAGCTCGGATAGCGGGGGCCTCGCGAACACCGGGGAGCTGTTTTTT CASSSDSGGLANTGELFF TRBV7-6 TRBD2 TRBJ2-2 .
TGTGCCTTTGGGGACACTGAAGCTTTCTTT CAFGDTEAFF TRBV30 . TRBJ1-1 .
TGTGCCATCATCCTTGACAGGGGAAACAGCGGGAGCAATCAGCCCCAGCATTTT CAIILDRGNSGSNQPQHF TRBV10-3 TRBD1 TRBJ1-5 few
TGCAGCGTCGCCGGGACTAGCGAACACAATGAGCAGTTCTTC CSVAGTSEHNEQFF TRBV29-1 TRBD2 TRBJ2-1 .
TGTGCCAGTAGTATCCTGGATGTAAAGATAGGCACTGAAGCTTTCTTT CASSILDVKIGTEAFF TRBV19 . TRBJ1-1 .
TGTGCCAGCAGCCAGATCCTGGGGACAGGCGTGCTCGAGCAGTACTTC CASSQILGTGVLEQYF TRBV14 TRBD1 TRBJ2-7 .
TGTGCCAGCAGTTTATCGTCCGGGGCCTACGAGCAGTACTTC CASSLSSGAYEQYF TRBV27 . TRBJ2-7 .
TGTGCCACCCGGACTAGCGGGAGCTCCTACGAGCAGTACTTC CATRTSGSSYEQYF TRBV19 TRBD2 TRBJ2-7 .
TGTGCCAGCAGCCCCCCTAGTGGCTCACCCCTCCACTTT CASSPPSGSPLHF TRBV7-6 . TRBJ1-6 .
TGTGCCAGCAGCCTTGGTCCCGAGGGGGCTTTCTTT CASSLGPEGAFF TRBV5-4 . TRBJ1-1 .
TGTGCCAGCAGCCCCCGGGACAGAGCTCACGAGCAGTACTTC CASSPRDRAHEQYF TRBV7-8 TRBD1 TRBJ2-7 .
TGTGCCAGCACCAGAGACCAGCGGGAGGTGTCTAGCAATGAGCAGTTCTTC CASTRDQREVSSNEQFF TRBV7-9 TRBD2 TRBJ2-1 .
TGTGCCAGCAGCCTAAATGCCAGGGGAGAGACCCAGTACTTC CASSLNARGETQYF TRBV11-2 . TRBJ2-5 .
TGTGCCTGGAGTATCGCACGCGGTGAAGCTTTCTTT CAWSIARGEAFF TRBV30 . TRBJ1-1 few
TGTGCCAGCAGACAGGGAGGCCAGACTGAAGCTTTCTTT CASRQGGQTEAFF TRBV6-6 . TRBJ1-1 .
TGTGCCAGCAGCCTGGGGGACACTGAAGCTTTCTTT CASSLGDTEAFF TRBV5-5 . TRBJ1-1 .
TGTGCCAGTAGTACACAGGGGACTAGCAATCAGCCCCAGCATTTT CASSTQGTSNQPQHF TRBV19 TRBD1 TRBJ1-5 few
TGTGCCAGCAGTTATTTTGGCGGTCATGCGGCCAGGGTGATCGAGCAGTACTTC CASSYFGGHAARVIEQYF TRBV7-6 . TRBJ2-7 .
TGTGCCAGCAGAGCGACAGTGAGCTATGGCTACACCTTC CASRATVSYGYTF TRBV2 . TRBJ1-2 .
TGCAGCGTTGTTGGCGGGAGTGGAACAGATACGCAGTATTTT CSVVGGSGTDTQYF TRBV29-1 TRBD2 TRBJ2-3 .
TGTGCCACTACTCGCAGGGCAAACACAGATACGCAGTATTTT CATTRRANTDTQYF TRBV28 . TRBJ2-3 .
TGTGCCAGCAGCTTGGAGGGGATATCTTCCTACAATGAGCAGTTCTTC CASSLEGISSYNEQFF TRBV7-2 . TRBJ2-1 medium-sized
TGCGCCAGCAGCCCGGGACAGGGCTACTATGGCTACACCTTC CASSPGQGYYGYTF TRBV5-1 TRBD1 TRBJ1-2 .
TGTGCCAGCAGGAGGGAGGGGAGCTCCTACAATGAGCAGTTCTTC CASRREGSSYNEQFF TRBV9 TRBD2 TRBJ2-1 .
TGTGCCTGGAGTGCCGTCGTCGGGACTGAAGCTTTCTTT CAWSAVVGTEAFF TRBV30 . TRBJ1-1 once
TGTGCCACCAGGGATAGCAATCAGCCCCAGCATTTT CATRDSNQPQHF TRBV15 . TRBJ1-5 once
TGCGCCAGCAGCCAAGTCACCCTACAGGGGGCATTAGAAAAACTGTTTTTT CASSQVTLQGALEKLFF TRBV4-1 TRBD1 TRBJ1-4 .
TGTGCCAGCAGCCCCCGGACTAGCGGGAGCCTGATTTACAATGAGCAGTTCTTC CASSPRTSGSLIYNEQFF TRBV11-2 TRBD2 TRBJ2-1 .